The T cell receptor beta chain described here comes from a study of blood T cell repertoires in COVID-19. Original processing notes: Amplification of reference gene primers provided the estimated nucleated cell counts. The table came from immunoSEQ multiplex PCR; TCRdb's copy has only in-frame clones and leaves some out. D and trimming were read from the DNA, whereas the V and J calls and clone size are those reported in that table. The repertoire holds fewer than 250,000 clones, with roughly 83% as singletons. The germline gives CDR1 LGHNA, CDR2 YSLEER. V lost 3 bases to trimming and J lost 7 bases, with 15 bases between them. The CDR3 has 15 amino acids.

This sequence was found in a woman aged 65 to 85 with active or convalescent COVID-19. This chain joins TRBV4-3 and TRBJ1-4; perhaps TRBD1 as D (6 bases). Sample: peripheral blood. CDR3 nucleotide sequence: TGCGCCAGCAGCCACCGCACAGGGTTTAGTGAAAAACTGTTTTTT. Protein product: CASSHRTGFSEKLFF.